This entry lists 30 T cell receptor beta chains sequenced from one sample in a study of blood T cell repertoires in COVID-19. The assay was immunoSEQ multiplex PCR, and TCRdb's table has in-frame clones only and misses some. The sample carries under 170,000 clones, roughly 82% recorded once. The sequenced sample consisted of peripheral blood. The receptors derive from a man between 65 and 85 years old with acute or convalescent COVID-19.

This CDR3 is CASRQLGVNTEAFF. In DNA, the CDR3 is TGTGCCAGCAGGCAATTAGGGGTGAACACTGAAGCTTTCTTT. The chain combines TRBV6-6 with TRBJ1-1; a weak D match, TRBD1 (5 bases). Between the trimmed V and J ends, which lost 6 bases and 0 bases, there was a span of 11 bases. The CDR3 covers 14 residues. Germline values: CDR1 MNHNY, CDR2 SVGAGI (reference sequence).

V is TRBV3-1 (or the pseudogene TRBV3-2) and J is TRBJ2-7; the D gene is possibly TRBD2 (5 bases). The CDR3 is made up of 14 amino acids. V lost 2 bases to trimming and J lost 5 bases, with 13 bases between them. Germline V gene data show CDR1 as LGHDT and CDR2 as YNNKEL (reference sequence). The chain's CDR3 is CASSQSLVVDEQYF. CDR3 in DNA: TGTGCCAGCAGCCAATCACTAGTTGTCGACGAGCAGTACTTC.

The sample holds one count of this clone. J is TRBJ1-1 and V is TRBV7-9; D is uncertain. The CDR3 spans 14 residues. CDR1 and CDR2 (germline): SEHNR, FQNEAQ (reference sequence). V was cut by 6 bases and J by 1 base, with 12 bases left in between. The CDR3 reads CASSRDGRNTEAFF. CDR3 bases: TGTGCCAGCAGTAGAGACGGGAGGAACACTGAAGCTTTCTTT.

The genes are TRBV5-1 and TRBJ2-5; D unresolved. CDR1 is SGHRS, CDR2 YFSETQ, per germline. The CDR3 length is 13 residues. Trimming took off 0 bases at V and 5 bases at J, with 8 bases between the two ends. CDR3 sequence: CASSLEYRETQYF. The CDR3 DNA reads TGCGCCAGCAGCTTGGAGTATCGGGAGACCCAGTACTTC.

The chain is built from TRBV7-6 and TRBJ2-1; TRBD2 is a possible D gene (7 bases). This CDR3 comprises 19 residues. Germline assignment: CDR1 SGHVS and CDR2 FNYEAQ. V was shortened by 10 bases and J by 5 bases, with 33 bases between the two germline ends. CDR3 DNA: TGTGCCAACCCCACCCCGTTCCGGACAAGGGGGGGGCGGGACAATGAGCAGTTCTTC. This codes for CANPTPFRTRGGRDNEQFF.

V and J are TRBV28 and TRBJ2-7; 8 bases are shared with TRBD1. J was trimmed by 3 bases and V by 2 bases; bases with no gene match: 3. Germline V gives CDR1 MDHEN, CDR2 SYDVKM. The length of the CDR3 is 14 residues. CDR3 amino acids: CASSLTGGYYEQYF. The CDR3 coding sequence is TGTGCCAGCAGTTTAACAGGGGGATACTACGAGCAGTACTTC.

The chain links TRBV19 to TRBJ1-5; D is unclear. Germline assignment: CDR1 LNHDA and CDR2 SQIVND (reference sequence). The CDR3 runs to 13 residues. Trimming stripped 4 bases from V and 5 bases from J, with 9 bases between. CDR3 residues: CASSTYRDQPQHF. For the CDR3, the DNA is TGTGCCAGTAGTACCTACAGAGATCAGCCCCAGCATTTT. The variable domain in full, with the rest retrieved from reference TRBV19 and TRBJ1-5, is DGGITQSPKYLFRKEGQNVTLSCEQNLNHDAMYWYRQDPGQGLRLIYYSQIVNDFQKGDIAEGYSVSREKKESFPLTVTSAQKNPTAFYLCASSTYRDQPQHFGDGTRLSIL.

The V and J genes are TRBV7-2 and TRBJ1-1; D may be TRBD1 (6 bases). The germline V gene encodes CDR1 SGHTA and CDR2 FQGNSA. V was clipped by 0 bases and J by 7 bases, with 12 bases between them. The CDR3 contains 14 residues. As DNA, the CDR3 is TGTGCCAGCAGCTTAGCGCGGACAGAGTATGAAGCTTTCTTT. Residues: CASSLARTEYEAFF.

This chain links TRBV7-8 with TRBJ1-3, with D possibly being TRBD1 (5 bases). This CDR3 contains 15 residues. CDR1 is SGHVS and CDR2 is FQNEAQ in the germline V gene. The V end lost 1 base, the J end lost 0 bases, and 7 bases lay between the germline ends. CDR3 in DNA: TGTGCCAGCAGCTTAGTGGGGCGCTCTGGAAACACCATATATTTT. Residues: CASSLVGRSGNTIYF.

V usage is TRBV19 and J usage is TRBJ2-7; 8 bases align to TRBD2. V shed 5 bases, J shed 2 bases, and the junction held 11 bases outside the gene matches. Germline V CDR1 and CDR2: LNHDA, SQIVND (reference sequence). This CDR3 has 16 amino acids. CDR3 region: CASSSFLSGAPYEQYF. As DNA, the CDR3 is TGTGCCAGTAGTTCGTTCCTTAGCGGGGCCCCCTACGAGCAGTACTTC.

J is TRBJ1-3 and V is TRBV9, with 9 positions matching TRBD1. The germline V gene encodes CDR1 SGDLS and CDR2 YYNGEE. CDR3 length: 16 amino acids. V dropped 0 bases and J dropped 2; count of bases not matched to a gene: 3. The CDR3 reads CASSVAGQGPGNTIYF. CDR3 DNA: TGTGCCAGCAGCGTAGCGGGACAGGGTCCTGGAAACACCATATATTTT.

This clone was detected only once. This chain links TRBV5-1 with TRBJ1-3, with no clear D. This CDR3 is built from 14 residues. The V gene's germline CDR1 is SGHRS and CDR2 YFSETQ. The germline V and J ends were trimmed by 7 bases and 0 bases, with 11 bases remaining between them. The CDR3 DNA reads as TGCGCCAGCGGGGTAGGGAGCTCTGGAAACACCATATATTTT. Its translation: CASGVGSSGNTIYF.

DNA of the CDR3: TGTGCCAGCAGTACCCCCGGACTAGCGGGTAAAGAGACCCAGTACTTC. As protein: CASSTPGLAGKETQYF. The genes are TRBV27 and TRBJ2-5; 11 bases line up with TRBD2. CDR1 is MNHEY, CDR2 SMNVEV, per germline (reference sequence). Trimming took 5 bases from V and 3 from J; bases not matched to a gene: 8. This CDR3 is 16 amino acids long.

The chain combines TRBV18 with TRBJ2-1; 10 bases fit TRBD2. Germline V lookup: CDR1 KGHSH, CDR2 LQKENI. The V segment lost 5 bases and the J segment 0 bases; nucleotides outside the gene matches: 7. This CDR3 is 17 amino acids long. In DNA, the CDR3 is TGTGCCAGCTCATTTTCTAGCGGGGGAAGCTCCTACAATGAGCAGTTCTTC. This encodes CASSFSSGGSSYNEQFF.

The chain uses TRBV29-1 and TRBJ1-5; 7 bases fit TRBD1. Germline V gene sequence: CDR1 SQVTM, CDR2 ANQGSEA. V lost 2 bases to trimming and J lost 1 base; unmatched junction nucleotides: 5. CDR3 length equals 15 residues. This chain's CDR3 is CSVELTGESNQPQHF. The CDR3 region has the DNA TGCAGCGTTGAATTAACAGGGGAGAGCAATCAGCCCCAGCATTTT.

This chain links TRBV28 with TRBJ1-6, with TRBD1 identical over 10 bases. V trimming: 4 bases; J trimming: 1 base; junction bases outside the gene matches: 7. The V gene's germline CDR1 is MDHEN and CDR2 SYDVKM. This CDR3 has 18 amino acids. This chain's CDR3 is CASSYRDRGSSYNSPLHF. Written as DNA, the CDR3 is TGTGCCAGCAGTTACCGGGACAGGGGTAGTTCCTATAATTCACCCCTCCACTTT.

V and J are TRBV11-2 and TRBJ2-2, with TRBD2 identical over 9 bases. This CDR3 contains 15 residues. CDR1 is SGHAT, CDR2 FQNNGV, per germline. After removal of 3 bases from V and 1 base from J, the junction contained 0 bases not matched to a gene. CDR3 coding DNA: TGTGCCAGCAGCTTTAGCGGGAGGAACACCGGGGAGCTGTTTTTT. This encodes CASSFSGRNTGELFF.

The CDR3 DNA reads as TGTGCCAGTACTGTGGGACAATCCCGCCGCAATCAGCCCCAGCATTTT. Amino acids: CASTVGQSRRNQPQHF. The V call is TRBV19, the J call TRBJ1-5, with a possible D match to TRBD1 (6 bases). V lost 7 bases, J lost 2 bases, and 18 bases lay in between. Germline V gene sequence: CDR1 LNHDA, CDR2 SQIVND (reference sequence). CDR3 length: 16 residues.

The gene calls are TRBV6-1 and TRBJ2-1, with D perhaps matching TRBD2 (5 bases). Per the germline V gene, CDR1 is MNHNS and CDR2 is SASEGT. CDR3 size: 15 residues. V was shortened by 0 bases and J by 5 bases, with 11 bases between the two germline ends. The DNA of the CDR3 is TGTGCCAGCAGTGAAGCGTCGGCGGGTAACAATGAGCAGTTCTTC. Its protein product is CASSEASAGNNEQFF.

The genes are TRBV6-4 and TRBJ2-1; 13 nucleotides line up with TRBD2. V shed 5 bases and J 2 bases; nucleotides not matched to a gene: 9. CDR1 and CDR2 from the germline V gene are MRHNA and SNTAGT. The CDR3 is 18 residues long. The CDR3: CASSRLAGGIGPYNEQFF. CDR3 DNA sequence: TGTGCCAGCAGTAGACTAGCGGGAGGAATTGGGCCCTACAATGAGCAGTTCTTC.

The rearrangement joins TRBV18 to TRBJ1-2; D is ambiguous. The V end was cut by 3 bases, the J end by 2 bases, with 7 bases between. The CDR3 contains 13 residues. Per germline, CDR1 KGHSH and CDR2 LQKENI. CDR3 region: CASSPGENYGYTF. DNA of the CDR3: TGTGCCAGCTCACCCGGGGAAAACTATGGCTACACCTTC.

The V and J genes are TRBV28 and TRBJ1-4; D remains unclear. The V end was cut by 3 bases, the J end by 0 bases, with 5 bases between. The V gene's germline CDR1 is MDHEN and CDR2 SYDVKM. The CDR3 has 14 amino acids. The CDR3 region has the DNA TGTGCCAGCAGTTTCGTCGCAACTAATGAAAAACTGTTTTTT. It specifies CASSFVATNEKLFF.

In nucleotides, the CDR3 is TGTGCCAGCAGCGAAGGCCGGGGGGCTCCGGAGCAGTTCTTC. Translation: CASSEGRGAPEQFF. V gene TRBV7-3 combines with J gene TRBJ2-1, with D perhaps TRBD2 (7 bases). This CDR3 region has 14 residues. Per the germline V gene, CDR1 is SGHTA and CDR2 is FQGTGA. V dropped 5 bases and J dropped 10 bases, with 18 bases sitting between them. Using reference TRBV7-3 and TRBJ2-1 for the parts outside the CDR3, the full variable domain is GAGVSQTPSNKVTEKGKYVELRCDPISGHTALYWYRQSLGQGPEFLIYFQGTGAADDSGLPNDRFFAVRPEGSVSTLKIQRTERGDSAVYLCASSEGRGAPEQFFGPGTRLTVL.

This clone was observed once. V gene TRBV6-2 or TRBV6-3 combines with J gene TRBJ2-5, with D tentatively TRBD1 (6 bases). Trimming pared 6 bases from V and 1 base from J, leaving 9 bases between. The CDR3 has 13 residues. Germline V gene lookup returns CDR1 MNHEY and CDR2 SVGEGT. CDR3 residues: CASSRGSQETQYF. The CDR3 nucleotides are TGTGCCAGCAGCAGGGGTTCCCAAGAGACCCAGTACTTC.

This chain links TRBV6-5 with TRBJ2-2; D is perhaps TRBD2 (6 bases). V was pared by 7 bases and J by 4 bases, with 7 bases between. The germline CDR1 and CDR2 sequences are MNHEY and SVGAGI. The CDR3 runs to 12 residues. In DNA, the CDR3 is TGTGCCAGCATGGGGGGCACCGGGGAGCTGTTTTTT. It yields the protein CASMGGTGELFF.

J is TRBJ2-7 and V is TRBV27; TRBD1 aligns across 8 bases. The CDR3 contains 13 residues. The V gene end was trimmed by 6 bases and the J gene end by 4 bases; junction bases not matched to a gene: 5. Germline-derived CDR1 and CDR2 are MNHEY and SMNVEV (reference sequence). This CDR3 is CASSRTGKYEQYF. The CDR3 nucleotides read TGTGCCAGCAGCAGGACAGGGAAATACGAGCAGTACTTC.

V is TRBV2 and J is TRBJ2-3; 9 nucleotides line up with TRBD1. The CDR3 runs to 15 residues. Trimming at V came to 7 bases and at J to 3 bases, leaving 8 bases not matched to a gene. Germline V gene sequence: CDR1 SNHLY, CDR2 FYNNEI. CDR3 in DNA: TGTGCCAGCACTATTGACAGGGGGGGGACAGATACGCAGTATTTT. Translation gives CASTIDRGGTDTQYF.

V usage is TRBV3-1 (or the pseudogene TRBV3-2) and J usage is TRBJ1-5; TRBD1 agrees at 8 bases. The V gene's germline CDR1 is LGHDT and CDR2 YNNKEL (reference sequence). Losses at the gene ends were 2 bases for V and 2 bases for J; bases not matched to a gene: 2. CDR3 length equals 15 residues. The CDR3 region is CASSQTGGGNQPQHF. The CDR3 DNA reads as TGTGCCAGCAGCCAAACAGGGGGTGGCAATCAGCCCCAGCATTTT.

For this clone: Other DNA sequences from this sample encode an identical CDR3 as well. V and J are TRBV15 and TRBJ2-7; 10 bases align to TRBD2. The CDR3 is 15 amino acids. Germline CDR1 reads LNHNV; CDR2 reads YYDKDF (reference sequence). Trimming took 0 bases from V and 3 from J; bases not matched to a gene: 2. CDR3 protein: CATSRDPSGGYEQYF. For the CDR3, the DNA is TGTGCCACCAGCAGAGATCCTAGCGGGGGCTACGAGCAGTACTTC. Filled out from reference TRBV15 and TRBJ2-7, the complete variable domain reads DAMVIQNPRYQVTQFGKPVTLSCSQTLNHNVMYWYQQKSSQAPKLLFHYYDKDFNNEADTPDNFQSRRPNTSFCFLDIRSPGLGDTAMYLCATSRDPSGGYEQYFGPGTRLTVT.

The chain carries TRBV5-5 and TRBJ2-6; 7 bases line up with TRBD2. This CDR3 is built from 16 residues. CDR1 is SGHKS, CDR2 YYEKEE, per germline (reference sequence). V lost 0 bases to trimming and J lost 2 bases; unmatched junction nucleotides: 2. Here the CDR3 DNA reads TGTGCCAGCAGCTTGGGCGGGGGAACTGGGGCCAACGTCCTGACTTTC. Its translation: CASSLGGGTGANVLTF.